The 27 T cell receptor beta chains reported below all come from one sample, sequenced in a study of control samples from healthy donors and cancer patients. Sequencing used immunoSEQ multiplex PCR; TCRdb keeps in-frame clones, though not all of them. Of under 200,000 clones listed, 90% to 95% were seen once; the top ten hold over 6.5%. The source material was blood. The receptor source for this set is a woman aged 40 to 50 in good health.

This rearrangement joins TRBV29-1 to TRBJ1-4, with unresolved D. The V and J ends lost 7 bases and 6 bases respectively, with 9 bases between them. Germline CDR1 reads SQVTM; CDR2 reads ANQGSEA. This CDR3 contains 11 residues. CDR3 amino acids: CSAEMDEKLFF. CDR3 nucleotides: TGCAGCGCCGAGATGGATGAAAAACTGTTTTTT.

Turning to this clone: The same CDR3 also results from other DNA sequences found in this sample. The chain recombines TRBV7-2 with TRBJ1-3; 7 bases map to TRBD1. The J segment lost 0 bases and the V segment lost 5 bases, leaving 4 bases of the junction unmatched. Germline loops: CDR1 SGHTA, CDR2 FQGNSA. This CDR3 spans 15 amino acids. The DNA for the CDR3 is TGTGCCAGCAGCCCTAGGGGGCCCTCTGGAAACACCATATATTTT. It encodes CASSPRGPSGNTIYF.

The gene calls are TRBV5-1 and TRBJ2-1, with 11 bases that match TRBD1. Losses at the gene ends were 3 bases for V and 12 bases for J; bases not matched to a gene: 11. Germline V gene lookup returns CDR1 SGHRS and CDR2 YFSETQ. The CDR3 sequence is 15 residues long. The CDR3 bases are TGCGCCAGCAGCTGGGACAGGGGGTCGATTCAGGGGCAGTTCTTC. Protein sequence: CASSWDRGSIQGQFF.

This clone was picked up a small number of times. The gene calls are TRBV28 and TRBJ1-4; no definite D call. The CDR3 is made up of 15 amino acids. V lost 5 bases, J lost 0 bases, and 10 bases lay in between. Germline CDR1 reads MDHEN; CDR2 reads SYDVKM. The CDR3 here is CASSTGSATNEKLFF. The CDR3, as DNA: TGTGCCAGCAGTACTGGGAGTGCAACTAATGAAAAACTGTTTTTT. The full variable domain, rest sourced from reference TRBV28 and TRBJ1-4, is DVKVTQSSRYLVKRTGEKVFLECVQDMDHENMFWYRQDPGLGLRLIYFSYDVKMKEKGDIPEGYSVSREKKERFSLILESASTNQTSMYLCASSTGSATNEKLFFGSGTQLSVL.

V gene TRBV14 combines with J gene TRBJ1-4, with TRBD1 matching 10 bases. V dropped 4 bases and J dropped 8; count of bases not matched to a gene: 7. CDR1 and CDR2 from the germline V gene are SGHDN and FVKESK. This CDR3 region has 15 residues. This CDR3 reads CASSPADRGQEKLFF. In DNA, the CDR3 is TGTGCCAGCAGCCCAGCTGACAGGGGGCAGGAAAAACTGTTTTTT.

This rearrangement joins TRBV29-1 to TRBJ1-5; no firm D call. V lost 5 bases and J 2 bases, leaving 10 bases between the germline ends. CDR1 is SQVTM and CDR2 is ANQGSEA in the germline V gene. The CDR3 loop spans 13 amino acids. CDR3 sequence: CSVTTGRNQPQHF. The CDR3 bases are TGCAGCGTTACCACGGGCCGCAATCAGCCCCAGCATTTT.

In the case of this clone: Other DNA sequences of this sample code for an identical CDR3. V usage is TRBV19 and J usage is TRBJ1-5, with unresolved D. The CDR3 extends over 15 amino acids. Trimming left V 3 bases short and J 0 bases short, with 9 bases between. The germline CDR1 and CDR2 sequences are LNHDA and SQIVND (reference sequence). CDR3 residues: CASSILGNSNQPQHF. The CDR3, as DNA: TGTGCCAGTAGTATTTTAGGGAATAGCAATCAGCCCCAGCATTTT. The full variable domain, with the rest looked up from reference TRBV19 and TRBJ1-5, is DGGITQSPKYLFRKEGQNVTLSCEQNLNHDAMYWYRQDPGQGLRLIYYSQIVNDFQKGDIAEGYSVSREKKESFPLTVTSAQKNPTAFYLCASSILGNSNQPQHFGDGTRLSIL.

This chain joins TRBV29-1 and TRBJ1-1; 10 nucleotides match TRBD1. V dropped 7 bases and J dropped 1; count of bases not matched to a gene: 3. This CDR3 has 13 amino acids. Germline CDR1 SQVTM, CDR2 ANQGSEA. Here the CDR3 DNA reads TGCAGCGGTAGACAGGGGGCGAACACTGAAGCTTTCTTT. Its translation is CSGRQGANTEAFF.

This chain links TRBV6-5 with TRBJ1-6; the match to TRBD1 covers 7 bases. The CDR3 runs 16 residues. CDR1 and CDR2 (germline): MNHEY, SVGAGI. Trimming removed 2 bases from V and 13 bases from J; junction bases left unmatched: 14. CDR3 bases: TGTGCCAGCAGTTACGGGTCCGGGACAGCCATTCCGCCCCTCCACTTT. As protein: CASSYGSGTAIPPLHF.

Notes on this clone: One junction end does not reproduce the germline sequence, and a read error may be involved. The rearrangement links TRBV14 to TRBJ1-3; perhaps TRBD1 as D (5 bases). There are 16 residues in the CDR3. The germline V gene encodes CDR1 SGHDN and CDR2 FVKESK. CDR3 sequence reads: CASGQPGTFSGNTIYF. CDR3 nucleotides: TGTGCCAGCGGCCAACCCGGGACTTTCTCTGGAAACACCATATATTTT. Complete variable domain (other parts from reference TRBV14 and TRBJ1-3): EAGVTQFPSHSVIEKGQTVTLRCDPISGHDNLYWYRRVMGKEIKFLLHFVKESKQDESGMPNNRFLAERTGGTYSTLKVQPAELEDSGVYFCASGQPGTFSGNTIYFGEGSWLTVV.

The chain is built from TRBV19 and TRBJ1-5; 10 bases agree with TRBD1. The germline V gene has CDR1 LNHDA and CDR2 SQIVND (reference sequence). J gave up 0 bases and V 9 bases, and 11 bases lay outside the gene matches. This CDR3 is 17 amino acids long. CDR3 sequence: CASSGDRGSYSNQPQHF. CDR3 nucleotide sequence: TGTGCCAGCTCGGGGGACAGGGGCTCGTATAGCAATCAGCCCCAGCATTTT.

The rearrangement links TRBV27 to TRBJ2-2; 12 bases agree with TRBD2. V lost 4 bases, J lost 4 bases, and 1 base stayed unmatched. Germline lookup yields CDR1 MNHEY and CDR2 SMNVEV (reference sequence). This CDR3 comprises 15 residues. CDR3 nucleotides: TGTGCCAGCAGTTCTAGCGGGAGGGCCACCGGGGAGCTGTTTTTT. Its protein is CASSSSGRATGELFF.

V and J are TRBV2 and TRBJ1-3; D remains ambiguous. Germline V gene sequence: CDR1 SNHLY, CDR2 FYNNEI. The CDR3 length is 15 residues. Trimming cost V 3 bases and J 1 base, with 10 bases left between them. CDR3 residues: CASSDVRASGNTIYF. Here the CDR3 DNA reads TGTGCCAGCAGTGACGTCCGGGCGTCTGGAAACACCATATATTTT.

The chain uses TRBV6-1 and TRBJ1-1; TRBD1 is a possible D gene (5 bases). Between the trimmed V and J ends, which lost 3 bases and 1 base, there was a span of 9 bases. Germline V lookup: CDR1 MNHNS, CDR2 SASEGT. The CDR3 has 14 amino acids. The chain's CDR3 is CASSDWQGNTEAFF. CDR3 DNA: TGTGCCAGCAGTGATTGGCAGGGGAACACTGAAGCTTTCTTT.

The chain uses TRBV24-1 and TRBJ1-1; the D gene is possibly TRBD1 (5 bases). Trimming left V 5 bases short and J 5 bases short, with 11 bases between. Germline CDR1 reads KGHDR; CDR2 reads SFDVKD. The CDR3 extends over 13 amino acids. The CDR3: CATSAGVGTEAFF. The CDR3, as DNA: TGTGCCACCAGTGCGGGGGTTGGAACTGAAGCTTTCTTT.

This chain uses TRBV12-3 or TRBV12-4 with TRBJ2-1; 8 bases are a match to TRBD1. Losses at the gene ends were 6 bases for V and 9 bases for J; bases not matched to a gene: 7. The CDR3 sequence is 13 residues long. The chain's CDR3 is CASSQDRAPEQFF. As DNA, the CDR3 is TGTGCCAGCAGCCAGGACAGGGCTCCTGAGCAGTTCTTC.

This clone showed up just once. The rearrangement joins TRBV27 to TRBJ1-1; D uncertain. The V and J ends lost 3 bases and 3 bases respectively, with 8 bases between them. Germline V gene lookup returns CDR1 MNHEY and CDR2 SMNVEV (reference sequence). The CDR3 is 13 amino acids. CDR3 loop: CASSLDGYTEAFF. For the CDR3, the DNA is TGTGCCAGCAGTTTGGACGGGTACACTGAAGCTTTCTTT.

V and J are TRBV27 and TRBJ1-6, with 7 bases identical to TRBD1. V lost 8 bases and J lost 6; bases outside the gene matches: 7. The CDR3 spans 14 residues. The germline gives CDR1 MNHEY, CDR2 SMNVEV (reference sequence). The CDR3 sequence is CASGAGQLNSPLHF. In DNA, the CDR3 is TGTGCCAGCGGGGCGGGACAGCTTAATTCACCCCTCCACTTT.

This chain joins TRBV5-1 and TRBJ1-4; 7 bases align to TRBD1. CDR1 is SGHRS, CDR2 YFSETQ, per germline. V shed 4 bases and J 6 bases; nucleotides not matched to a gene: 9. The CDR3 consists of 15 residues. The CDR3 region has the DNA TGCGCCAGCAGCCGGAGACAGGGCGGGTATGAAAAACTGTTTTTT. Translation gives CASSRRQGGYEKLFF.

This chain joins TRBV30 and TRBJ2-7; tentatively, D is TRBD2 (5 bases). This CDR3 has 11 residues. The V gene lost 8 bases and the J gene lost 6 bases, with 14 bases spanning the gap. The V gene's germline CDR1 is GTSNPN and CDR2 SVGIG (reference sequence). The CDR3 protein is CAGGSSAEQYF. The CDR3 DNA follows: TGTGCCGGAGGTAGTTCGGCCGAGCAGTACTTC.

V is TRBV4-2 and J is TRBJ1-1; D not resolved. The V gene lost 0 bases and the J gene lost 6 bases, with 8 bases spanning the gap. Germline V CDR1 and CDR2: LGHNA, YNFKEQ. The CDR3 extends over 13 amino acids. This CDR3 is CASSQDQISEAFF. The DNA of the CDR3 is TGTGCCAGCAGCCAAGATCAGATTTCTGAAGCTTTCTTT.

The V call is TRBV14, the J call TRBJ1-2; D call uncertain. Trimming pared 0 bases from V and 13 bases from J, leaving 15 bases between. Germline V CDR1 and CDR2: SGHDN, FVKESK. The length of the CDR3 is 13 residues. The CDR3 spells CASSQESAAISTF. In nucleotides, the CDR3 is TGTGCCAGCAGCCAAGAGTCGGCGGCCATCTCCACCTTC.

J is TRBJ1-1 and V is TRBV4-1; no firm D call. CDR1 is MGHRA and CDR2 is YSYEKL in the germline V gene. The V and J ends lost 3 bases and 4 bases respectively, with 9 bases between them. The CDR3 extends over 13 amino acids. The CDR3 reads CASSQGWITEAFF. DNA of the CDR3: TGCGCCAGCAGCCAGGGCTGGATCACTGAAGCTTTCTTT.

The rearrangement uses TRBV6-5 and TRBJ1-1; D gene ambiguous. Trimming took 5 bases from V and 4 from J, leaving 11 bases between them. The CDR3 has 13 amino acids. Germline lookup yields CDR1 MNHEY and CDR2 SVGAGI. The CDR3 region is CASSRTGFTEAFF. Here the CDR3 DNA reads TGTGCCAGCAGTCGGACGGGATTCACTGAAGCTTTCTTT.

This sequence joins TRBV15 and TRBJ1-3; D gene unclear. Germline V CDR1 and CDR2: LNHNV, YYDKDF (reference sequence). This CDR3 region has 16 residues. V was shortened by 3 bases and J by 0 bases, with 12 bases between the two germline ends. CDR3 protein: CATSSSAISSGNTIYF. The CDR3 DNA reads as TGTGCCACCAGCAGTTCCGCGATTAGCTCTGGAAACACCATATATTTT.

The genes are TRBV20-1 and TRBJ1-1, with D uncertain. CDR1 and CDR2 from the germline V gene are DFQATT and SNEGSKA (reference sequence). Trimming removed 6 bases at V and 9 bases at J, with 14 bases between. The CDR3 is 11 residues long. The CDR3 spells CSAHSYSQAFF. CDR3 coding DNA: TGCAGTGCACATAGCTACAGTCAAGCTTTCTTT.

DNA of the CDR3: TGTGCCAGCTCACCACCGAGGGACTTCCTCATCCTCCACTTT. Translated, it gives CASSPPRDFLILHF. The chain uses TRBV18 and TRBJ1-6, with TRBD1 as a possible D gene (5 bases). Germline assignment: CDR1 KGHSH and CDR2 LQKENI. The V and J ends lost 0 bases and 15 bases respectively, with 15 bases between them. The CDR3 runs to 14 residues. Full variable domain (missing parts from reference TRBV18 and TRBJ1-6): NAGVMQNPRHLVRRRGQEARLRCSPMKGHSHVYWYRQLPEEGLKFMVYLQKENIIDESGMPKERFSAEFPKEGPSILRIQQVVRGDSAAYFCASSPPRDFLILHFGNGTRLTVT.